This T cell receptor (beta chain) was captured in a study of blood T cells in healthy people across ages. The study, taken as a whole, reports: Long-lived donors exceeded aged donors in naive CD4+ cells and diversity.

In regard to this clonotype: Its antigen is not known.

Next came a second PCR, run for about 7 to 12 cycles, which used a sample-barcoded 5' primer along with a J-beta primer mix. TCRdb reprocessed the 5' RACE reads via MiXCR and lists one record per CDR3 protein. The table lists fewer than 1 million distinct CDR3 sequences, around 45% of them singletons, with around 21% in the top ten. The V segment lost 1 base and the J segment 4 bases; nucleotides outside the gene matches: 6. The CDR3 is made up of 16 amino acids. Germline V gives CDR1 MDHEN, CDR2 SYDVKM. Russia was home to the donors, healthy Caucasian individuals aged roughly 6 to 95. This chain uses TRBV28 with TRBJ1-4; 7 nucleotides line up with TRBD1. This TCR was sampled from a man aged 60 to 69 in good health. Sequencing used blood. CDR3 protein: CASSLSPQGLNEKLFF. CDR3 sequence (DNA): TGTGCCAGCAGTTTATCCCCACAGGGGCTTAATGAAAAACTGTTTTTT.